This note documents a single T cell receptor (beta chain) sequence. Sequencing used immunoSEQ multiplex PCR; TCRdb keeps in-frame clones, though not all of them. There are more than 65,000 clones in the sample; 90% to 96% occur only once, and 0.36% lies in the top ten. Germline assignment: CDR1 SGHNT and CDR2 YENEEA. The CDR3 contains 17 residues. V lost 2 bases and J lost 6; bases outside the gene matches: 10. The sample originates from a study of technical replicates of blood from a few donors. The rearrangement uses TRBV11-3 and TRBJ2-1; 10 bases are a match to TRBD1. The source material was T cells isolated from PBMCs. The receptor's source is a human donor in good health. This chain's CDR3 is CASSLMPGQGTVNEQFF. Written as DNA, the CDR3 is TGTGCCAGCAGCTTAATGCCGGGACAGGGGACAGTCAATGAGCAGTTCTTC.